This T cell receptor beta chain was sequenced during a study of T-cell reconstitution after alpha-beta-depleted transplantation in children. V gave up 0 bases and J gave up 2 bases, with 17 bases separating them. The CDR3 contains 18 residues. Germline loops: CDR1 DFQATT, CDR2 SNEGSKA (reference sequence). Preparation of the TCRbeta library involved a method that used unique molecular identifiers. TCRdb analysed the PCR reads with MiXCR anew, one entry per CDR3 protein. The sample has 250,000 to 300,000 distinct CDR3 sequences, 10% seen once. This clonotype was counted ten times or more. The material sequenced was PBMCs, taken before TCRalphabeta/CD19-depleted stem cell transplant. J is TRBJ2-6 and V is TRBV20-1, with a weak D call TRBD2 (5 bases). This clonotype was sampled from a boy in the first two years of life with acute myeloid leukemia, due to receive a stem cell transplant. The CDR3 loop reads CSARDPQAAEAGANVLTF. The CDR3 region has the DNA TGCAGTGCTAGAGATCCCCAGGCCGCGGAGGCTGGGGCCAACGTCCTGACTTTC.